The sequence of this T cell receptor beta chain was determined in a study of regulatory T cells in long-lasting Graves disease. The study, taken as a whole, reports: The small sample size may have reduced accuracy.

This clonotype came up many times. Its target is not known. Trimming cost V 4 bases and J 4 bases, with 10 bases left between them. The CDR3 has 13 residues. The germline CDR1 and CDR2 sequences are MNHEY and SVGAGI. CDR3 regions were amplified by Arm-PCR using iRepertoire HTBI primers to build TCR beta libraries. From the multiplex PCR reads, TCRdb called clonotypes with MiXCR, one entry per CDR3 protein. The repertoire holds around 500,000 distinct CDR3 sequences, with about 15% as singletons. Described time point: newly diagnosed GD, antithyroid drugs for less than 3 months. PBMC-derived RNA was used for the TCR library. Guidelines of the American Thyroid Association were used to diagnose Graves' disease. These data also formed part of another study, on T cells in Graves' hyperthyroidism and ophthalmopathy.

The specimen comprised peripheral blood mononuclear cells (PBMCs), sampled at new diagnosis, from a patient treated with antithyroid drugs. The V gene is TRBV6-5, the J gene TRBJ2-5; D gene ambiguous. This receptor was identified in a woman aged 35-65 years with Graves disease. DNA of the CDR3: TGTGCCAGCAGTTCTTCCGGGTCAGAGACCCAGTACTTC. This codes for CASSSSGSETQYF.